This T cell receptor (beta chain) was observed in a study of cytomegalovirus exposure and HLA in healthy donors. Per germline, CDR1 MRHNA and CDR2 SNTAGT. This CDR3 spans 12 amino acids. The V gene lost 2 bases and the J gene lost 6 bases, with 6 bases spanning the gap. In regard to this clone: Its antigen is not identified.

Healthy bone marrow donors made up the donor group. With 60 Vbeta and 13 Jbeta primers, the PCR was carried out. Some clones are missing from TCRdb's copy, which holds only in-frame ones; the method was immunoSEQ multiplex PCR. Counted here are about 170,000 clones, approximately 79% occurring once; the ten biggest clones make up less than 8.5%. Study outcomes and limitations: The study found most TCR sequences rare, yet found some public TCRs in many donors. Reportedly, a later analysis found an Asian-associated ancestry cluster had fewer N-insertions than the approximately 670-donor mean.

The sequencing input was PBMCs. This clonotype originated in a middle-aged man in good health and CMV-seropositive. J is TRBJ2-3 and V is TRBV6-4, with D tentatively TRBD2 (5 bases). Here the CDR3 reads CASSDRGDTQYF. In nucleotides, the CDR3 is TGTGCCAGCAGTGACCGCGGGGATACGCAGTATTTT.